This is a list of T cell receptor beta chains from one sample in a study of blood T cells in healthy people across ages. TCRdb re-called the 5' RACE reads through MiXCR, storing one row per CDR3 protein. The sample gives roughly 1,700,000 distinct CDR3 sequences, roughly 27% of which show up once; 7.7% is in the top ten. The sequenced sample was blood. The origin of the receptors is a woman aged 30 to 39 in good health. Both conserved end residues are part of each CDR3. The D gene is left open where the match is weak. Clone size appears in some rows only: once, few, many, or a class for an expanded clone.

TGTGCCAGCAGTCGGGGGACGACGGGACAGAACACTGAAGCTTTCTTT,CASSRGTTGQNTEAFF,-,TRBV27,-,TRBJ1-1
TGCAGCGTGACATTAGCGGGAGAGTACATTCAGTACTTC,CSVTLAGEYIQYF,many,TRBV29-1,TRBD2,TRBJ2-4
TGTGCCAGCAGTCGTAGCGGGAGGGAAGACACGCAGTATTTT,CASSRSGREDTQYF,-,TRBV7-7,TRBD2,TRBJ2-3
TGTGCCAGCAGCTTGAGGAAGAGTGACACTGAAGCTTTCTTT,CASSLRKSDTEAFF,few,TRBV7-2,-,TRBJ1-1
TGTGCCAGCAGCTTAGTAGGACTCGGTGGCTACACCTTC,CASSLVGLGGYTF,-,TRBV7-2,-,TRBJ1-2
TGTGCCAGCGGCCCTGTTGGTGGCGGAAACATTCAGTACTTC,CASGPVGGGNIQYF,once,TRBV6-2/TRBV6-3,-,TRBJ2-4
TGCGCCACTCGTGATAACCTGAATGAAAAACTGTTGTTT,CATRDNLNEKLLF,-,TRBV5-1,-,TRBJ1-4
TGTGCCAGCAGCTCGCGGACCACAGGGAACGGCTACACCTTC,CASSSRTTGNGYTF,-,TRBV7-3,-,TRBJ1-2
TGTGCCAGCAGCTTAGGTAGCGGGCTAGCGGGAGACTACGAGCAGTACTTC,CASSLGSGLAGDYEQYF,many,TRBV7-2,TRBD2,TRBJ2-7
TGCGCCAGCAGCCGCGGACAGGGAAGCACAGATACGCAGTATTTT,CASSRGQGSTDTQYF,many,TRBV4-1,TRBD1,TRBJ2-3
TGCAGTGCTAGAGATCTTAGGGTTAGGGATGGCTACACCTTC,CSARDLRVRDGYTF,-,TRBV20-1,-,TRBJ1-2
TGTGCCAGCAGCTCCGGCACTCTCGAGGGAACGCAGTATTTT,CASSSGTLEGTQYF,few,TRBV13,-,TRBJ2-3
TGCAGTGCTAGAGATATCGGGGGGCCGGAGACCCAGTACTTC,CSARDIGGPETQYF,few,TRBV20-1,-,TRBJ2-5
TGTGCCAGCTGCCTCACTCGGGAGACCCAGTACTTC,CASCLTRETQYF,-,TRBV7-2,-,TRBJ2-5
TGTGCCAGCTCACCCGGACAGGCCGGGGGCGGCTACACCTTC,CASSPGQAGGGYTF,-,TRBV18,TRBD1,TRBJ1-2
TGTGCCAGCAGTCCACCTGGTCGGACAGGGGAGGACAATGAGCAGTTCTTC,CASSPPGRTGEDNEQFF,few,TRBV28,TRBD1,TRBJ2-1
TGCAGTGCTAGAGATCTCCGGGGACTAGCGGGGGGTTTGATCCCTAGCACAGATACGCAGTATTTT,CSARDLRGLAGGLIPSTDTQYF,few,TRBV20-1,TRBD2,TRBJ2-3
TGCAGCGTGAGTCCGGGCTCGAACTATGGCTACACCTTC,CSVSPGSNYGYTF,few,TRBV29-1,-,TRBJ1-2